The entry that follows covers one T cell receptor beta chain sequence. Its antigen is as yet unknown. These data are taken from a study of T cell responses to AZD1222 COVID-19 vaccine. Study-wide background: Samples with a second dose at about 4 or about 12 weeks were pooled together.

Here immunoSEQ multiplex PCR was the method, and the copy in TCRdb shows in-frame clones only, minus some. Of some 160,000 clones in the sample, 85% to 95% are singletons; the top ten hold about 0.9%. Study-wide findings and caveats: Donors in the cohort were predominantly white British and more often female, and clonal diversity was possibly underestimated.

The input for sequencing was peripheral blood, taken on day 0 of AZD1222 vaccination. The clonotype originates from an adult in good health.

CDR3 amino acids: CASSLSRAIHGYTF. CDR3 nucleotide sequence: TGTGCCAGCAGTTTATCCAGGGCGATTCATGGCTACACCTTC. The chain has TRBV28 and TRBJ1-2; weak D call: TRBD1 (5 bases). Trimming stripped 1 base from V and 6 bases from J, with 12 bases between. The germline gives CDR1 MDHEN, CDR2 SYDVKM. This CDR3 spans 14 amino acids.